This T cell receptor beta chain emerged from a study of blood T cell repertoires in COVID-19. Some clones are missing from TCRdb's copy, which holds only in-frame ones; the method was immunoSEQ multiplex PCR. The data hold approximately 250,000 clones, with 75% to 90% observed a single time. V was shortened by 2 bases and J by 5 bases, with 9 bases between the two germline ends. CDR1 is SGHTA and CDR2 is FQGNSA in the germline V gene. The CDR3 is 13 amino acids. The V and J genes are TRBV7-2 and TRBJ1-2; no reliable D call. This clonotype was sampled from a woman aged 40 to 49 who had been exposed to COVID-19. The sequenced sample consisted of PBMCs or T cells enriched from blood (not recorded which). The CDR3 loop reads CASSLFRVYGYTF. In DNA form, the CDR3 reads TGTGCCAGCAGCTTATTTCGGGTTTATGGCTACACCTTC. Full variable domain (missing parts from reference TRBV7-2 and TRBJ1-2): GAGVSQSPSNKVTEKGKDVELRCDPISGHTALYWYRQSLGQGLEFLIYFQGNSAPDKSGLPSDRFSAERTGGSVSTLTIQRTQQEDSAVYLCASSLFRVYGYTFGSGTRLTVV.